This T cell receptor beta chain is from a study of blood T cell repertoires in COVID-19. Authors' processing steps: From reference gene primer amplification, estimates of nucleated cell counts were derived. The table came from immunoSEQ multiplex PCR; TCRdb's copy has only in-frame clones and leaves some out. The D gene and trimming were derived from the DNA, and the V and J assignments and clone size from that table. The data hold 150,000 to 200,000 clones, with around 90% observed a single time. CDR1 and CDR2 (germline): SGHNT, YYREEE (reference sequence). CDR3 length: 15 amino acids. V was shortened by 3 bases and J by 4 bases, with 16 bases between the two germline ends. This clone was counted between two and nine times.

Sequencing was done on a sample of peripheral blood. V and J are TRBV5-4 and TRBJ1-2, with D possibly TRBD1 on 5 matching bases. The origin of this receptor is a man aged 40-49 years with acute or convalescent COVID-19. The CDR3, as DNA: TGTGCCAGCAGCTCCCCTCGGGAGGGGACCTATGGCTACACCTTC. Its protein product is CASSSPREGTYGYTF.